Below, 14 T cell receptor beta chains from the same sample are listed, as sequenced in a study of long-term antiretroviral therapy in people with HIV. Survey level was the resolution at which the v3.0 immunoSEQ assay ran. Data came from immunoSEQ multiplex PCR; TCRdb stores just in-frame clones and leaves some out. The sample lists about 14,000 clones, roughly 80% occurring once. This sample comprised unsorted PBMCs, obtained 1.8 years before starting antiretroviral therapy. These receptors were taken from a woman in her thirties or forties with HIV.

This rearrangement joins TRBV7-8 to TRBJ2-7, with 7 bases lining up with TRBD2. Germline assignment: CDR1 SGHVS and CDR2 FQNEAQ. Unmatched junction bases numbered 12, after V lost 8 bases and J lost 5 bases. The CDR3 is 14 amino acids. The chain's CDR3 is CASCLAAGLDEQYF. In DNA form, the CDR3 reads TGTGCCAGCTGCCTTGCAGCGGGATTAGACGAGCAGTACTTC.

This clone has more than one count but fewer than ten. The CDR3 coding sequence is TGTGCCAGCAGCGCAAGACGAGGAAACACCATATATTTT. Its protein is CASSARRGNTIYF. The chain is built from TRBV7-9 and TRBJ1-3, with no clear D. In germline, CDR1 is SEHNR, CDR2 FQNEAQ (reference sequence). The CDR3 has 13 residues. V lost 5 bases to trimming and J lost 4 bases, with 9 bases between them.

This clone has just a few counts. The V gene is TRBV18, the J gene TRBJ2-1; TRBD2 matches at 7 bases. Unmatched junction bases numbered 7, after V lost 2 bases and J lost 6 bases. Germline lookup yields CDR1 KGHSH and CDR2 LQKENI. The CDR3 is 15 amino acids. Here the CDR3 DNA reads TGTGCCAGCTCACCAGGGGAGGGGACTGTCAATGAGCAGTTCTTC. Protein product: CASSPGEGTVNEQFF.

The table lists this clone with a count of one. The chain is built from TRBV27 and TRBJ2-3; 9 nucleotides agree with TRBD1. The CDR3 is 13 residues long. The junction had 3 bases not matched to a gene; V was cut back by 5 bases and J by 6 bases. CDR1 is MNHEY, CDR2 SMNVEV, per germline (reference sequence). The CDR3 reads CASSQTGGDTQYF. The CDR3 nucleotides are TGTGCCAGCAGTCAGACAGGGGGGGATACGCAGTATTTT.

This chain joins TRBV6-5 and TRBJ2-4; no firm D call. The CDR3 consists of 13 residues. The V and J ends lost 6 bases and 5 bases respectively, with 11 bases between them. Per germline, CDR1 MNHEY and CDR2 SVGAGI. Here the CDR3 DNA reads TGTGCCAGCAGCCTCCCTGGGGAAAACATTCAGTACTTC. Protein: CASSLPGENIQYF.

The rearrangement uses TRBV11-3 and TRBJ1-1; no definite D call. CDR1 and CDR2 (germline): SGHNT, YENEEA. The CDR3 contains 13 residues. V lost 3 bases to trimming and J lost 1 base, with 6 bases between them. CDR3 residues: CASSFDKNTEAFF. The CDR3 DNA reads as TGTGCCAGCAGCTTCGACAAGAACACTGAAGCTTTCTTT.

The chain employs TRBV7-9 and TRBJ2-1, with 10 bases fitting TRBD2. V gave up 6 bases and J gave up 7 bases; unmatched junction bases: 9. The CDR3 spans 15 residues. The germline V gene encodes CDR1 SEHNR and CDR2 FQNEAQ (reference sequence). The CDR3 protein is CASRPLAGVANEQFF. CDR3 nucleotide sequence: TGTGCCAGCAGACCCCTAGCGGGAGTCGCGAATGAGCAGTTCTTC.

For this clone: Germline is not matched at one junction end, which may reflect a read error. The gene calls are TRBV5-5 and TRBJ2-5; TRBD1 agrees at 7 bases. Per the germline V gene, CDR1 is SGHKS and CDR2 is YYEKEE (reference sequence). The CDR3 runs 14 residues. As DNA, the CDR3 is TGTGCCAGCAGATTGGGACAGAACCAAGAGACCCAGTACTTC. Amino acid sequence: CASRLGQNQETQYF.

The chain uses TRBV28 and TRBJ2-7; tentative D call: TRBD1 (5 bases). In germline, CDR1 is MDHEN, CDR2 SYDVKM. V shed 2 bases and J shed 3 bases, with 8 bases lying between them. The CDR3 runs 13 residues. This CDR3 reads CASSLVQGYEQYF. The CDR3 nucleotides are TGTGCCAGCAGTTTAGTTCAGGGCTACGAGCAGTACTTC. The full variable domain, in which reference TRBV28 and TRBJ2-7 provide the parts outside the CDR3, is DVKVTQSSRYLVKRTGEKVFLECVQDMDHENMFWYRQDPGLGLRLIYFSYDVKMKEKGDIPEGYSVSREKKERFSLILESASTNQTSMYLCASSLVQGYEQYFGPGTRLTVT.

This sequence joins TRBV14 and TRBJ2-3; tentative D call: TRBD1 (6 bases). The germline V gene encodes CDR1 SGHDN and CDR2 FVKESK. The CDR3 runs 14 residues. Between the trimmed V and J ends, which lost 4 bases and 4 bases, there was a span of 12 bases. This CDR3 reads CASSLRGVADTQYF. CDR3 nucleotide sequence: TGTGCCAGCAGCCTCAGGGGAGTCGCAGATACGCAGTATTTT.

This chain joins TRBV7-3 and TRBJ2-2, with unresolved D. V was clipped by 5 bases and J by 2 bases, with 6 bases between them. The CDR3 extends over 13 amino acids. Germline V gene data show CDR1 as SGHTA and CDR2 as FQGTGA. CDR3 protein: CASSPQNTGELFF. CDR3 nucleotide sequence: TGTGCCAGCAGCCCCCAAAACACCGGGGAGCTGTTTTTT.

The V and J genes are TRBV4-3 and TRBJ1-1, with D possibly matching TRBD1 (6 bases). Germline V gene data show CDR1 as LGHNA and CDR2 as YSLEER. V shed 3 bases and J shed 4 bases, with 24 bases lying between them. CDR3 length: 18 residues. CDR3 in DNA: TGCGCCAGCAGCCAGGGGGGGGGTCAGGGGATAATAGGCACTGAAGCTTTCTTT. Translation gives CASSQGGGQGIIGTEAFF.

This clone was observed a few times. The V gene is TRBV6-5, the J gene TRBJ1-3, with D possibly being TRBD1 (5 bases). CDR3 length: 13 amino acids. Germline V gene data show CDR1 as MNHEY and CDR2 as SVGAGI. Trimming left V 7 bases short and J 4 bases short, with 11 bases between. CDR3 nucleotide sequence: TGTGCCAGCAACGGGGCGGGGGGAAACACCATATATTTT. This translates into CASNGAGGNTIYF.

This clone came up a few times. The chain uses TRBV5-1 and TRBJ1-1; unclear D gene. The CDR3 extends over 18 amino acids. The germline V gene encodes CDR1 SGHRS and CDR2 YFSETQ. Trimming removed 0 bases at V and 1 base at J, with 19 bases between. CDR3 amino acids: CASSLAVGRSRGNTEAFF. Written as DNA, the CDR3 is TGCGCCAGCAGCTTGGCCGTGGGCAGGTCACGGGGGAACACTGAAGCTTTCTTT.